The 10 T cell receptor beta chains below were found in one sample sequenced in a study of a mutant IDH1 vaccine in newly diagnosed glioma. Sequencing was performed with immunoSEQ multiplex PCR; in TCRdb, only in-frame clones are kept and a portion is missing. Of about 66,000 clones in the sample, approximately 86% were seen once. This sample's time point: baseline, week 1 (first vaccination visit). This sample's treatment: pre-vaccination baseline after standard-of-care therapy. The source was PBMCs, collected from a glioma patient treated with radiotherapy, temozolomide or both. The receptors derive from a man aged 25-40 years with glioma.

This chain joins TRBV2 and TRBJ2-5; TRBD1 matches 7 bases. The J call is doubtful: the DNA matches TRBJ2-7 better. Germline CDR1 SNHLY, CDR2 FYNNEI. The CDR3 consists of 15 residues. CDR3 sequence reads: CASRGRDSYTYEQYF. CDR3 nucleotides: TGTGCCAGCAGAGGTAGGGACAGTTATACCTACGAGCAGTACTTC.

The V and J genes are TRBV25-1 and TRBJ1-3; D unresolved. Germline V CDR1 and CDR2: MGHDK, SYGVNS. With 1 base removed from V and 0 bases from J, the gap between germline ends came to 7 bases. The CDR3 spans 15 residues. The CDR3 spells CASSESGNSGNTIYF. DNA for the CDR3: TGTGCCAGCAGTGAATCCGGGAACTCTGGAAACACCATATATTTT.

This chain uses TRBV15 with TRBJ2-2, with D unclear. Trimming shortened V by 0 bases and J by 6 bases, and 14 bases separated the two germline ends. This CDR3 region has 16 residues. Germline V gene data show CDR1 as LNHNV and CDR2 as YYDKDF (reference sequence). CDR3 in amino acids: CATSRDRFTGSGELFF. In nucleotides, the CDR3 is TGTGCCACCAGCAGAGATCGGTTTACTGGGTCCGGGGAGCTGTTTTTT.

This clone was recorded once. V is TRBV19 and J is TRBJ2-1; 8 bases agree with TRBD2. The junction had 7 bases not matched to a gene; V was cut back by 0 bases and J by 0 bases. CDR3 length: 18 amino acids. From germline, CDR1 is LNHDA and CDR2 SQIVND (reference sequence). The CDR3 DNA is TGTGCCAGTAGTATAGATGGGGGCGGGGGGCCCTCCTACAATGAGCAGTTCTTC. Translated: CASSIDGGGGPSYNEQFF.

This clone was seen a single time. This rearrangement joins TRBV6-6 to TRBJ2-2; D is possibly TRBD1 (5 bases). Germline V lookup: CDR1 MNHNY, CDR2 SVGAGI (reference sequence). V was trimmed by 4 bases and J by 5 bases, leaving 14 bases between them. The CDR3 totals 15 residues. CDR3 loop: CASSSRSSGTGELFF. The CDR3 DNA reads as TGTGCCAGCAGTTCTCGATCTTCAGGGACCGGGGAGCTGTTTTTT.

The V and J genes are TRBV30 and TRBJ1-6; 9 positions match TRBD1. CDR1 and CDR2 (germline): GTSNPN, SVGIG (reference sequence). The CDR3 has 14 amino acids. The V segment lost 4 bases and the J segment 8 bases; nucleotides outside the gene matches: 6. CDR3 sequence reads: CAWTPGTGHSPLHF. In DNA form, the CDR3 reads TGTGCCTGGACTCCCGGGACAGGGCATTCACCCCTCCACTTT.

This clone was recorded once. The chain couples TRBV10-2 to TRBJ1-2, with 11 bases matching TRBD1. Germline values: CDR1 WSHSY, CDR2 SAAADI. V lost 2 bases and J lost 4; bases outside the gene matches: 6. The CDR3 has 16 residues. Here the CDR3 reads CASSEQGTGGIYGYTF. The CDR3 DNA is TGCGCCAGCAGTGAGCAAGGGACAGGGGGTATCTATGGCTACACCTTC.

The chain links TRBV2 to TRBJ2-5, with TRBD2 identical over 10 bases. V was clipped by 6 bases and J by 6 bases; unmatched bases: 13. Per the germline V gene, CDR1 is SNHLY and CDR2 is FYNNEI. The length of the CDR3 is 16 residues. The chain's CDR3 is CASRRTQRGGGKTQYF. The CDR3 nucleotides read TGTGCCAGCAGAAGAACGCAGCGGGGGGGCGGAAAGACCCAGTACTTC. Full variable domain (remainder filled in from reference TRBV2 and TRBJ2-5): EPEVTQTPSHQVTQMGQEVILRCVPISNHLYFYWYRQILGQKVEFLVSFYNNEISEKSEIFDDQFSVERPDGSNFTLKIRSTKLEDSAMYFCASRRTQRGGGKTQYFGPGTRLLVL.

This clone has just one count. V usage is TRBV18 and J usage is TRBJ1-1; D ambiguous. CDR1 KGHSH and CDR2 LQKENI come from the germline V gene. V shed 8 bases and J shed 0 bases, with 13 bases lying between them. The CDR3 totals 14 residues. The CDR3 DNA follows: TGTGCCAGCGCATCGCAGAACATGAACACTGAAGCTTTCTTT. Translation gives CASASQNMNTEAFF. The whole variable domain, remainder taken from reference TRBV18 and TRBJ1-1, is NAGVMQNPRHLVRRRGQEARLRCSPMKGHSHVYWYRQLPEEGLKFMVYLQKENIIDESGMPKERFSAEFPKEGPSILRIQQVVRGDSAAYFCASASQNMNTEAFFGQGTRLTVV.

CDR3 nucleotide sequence: TGCGCCAGCAGGAGGGACCGCTCCTACGAGCAGTACTTC. It yields the protein CASRRDRSYEQYF. This chain links TRBV5-1 with TRBJ2-7; D may be TRBD1 or TRBD2 (5 bases each). Germline loops: CDR1 SGHRS, CDR2 YFSETQ. Between the trimmed V and J ends, which lost 5 bases and 0 bases, there was a span of 9 bases. CDR3 length equals 13 residues.